Listed below are T cell receptor beta chains from one sample, sequenced in a study of T cell changes during pregnancy in multiple sclerosis. The assay was immunoSEQ multiplex PCR, and TCRdb's table has in-frame clones only and misses some. The table records approximately 80,000 clones, around 93% of them present only once. This material consisted of peripheral blood, taken in the second trimester of pregnancy. The receptors shown here come from a female donor in good health, enrolled as a control in a pregnancy study. The CDR3 runs from the conserved cysteine through the conserved F or W. D genes are given only for firm matches.

j_call: TRBJ2-3; d_call: TRBD2; v_call: TRBV15; cdr3_nt: TGTGCCACCAGCAGAGATAAGCGGGGGAACACAGATACGCAGTATTTT; cdr3_aa: CATSRDKRGNTDTQYF
j_call: TRBJ1-1; d_call: -; v_call: TRBV30; cdr3_nt: TGTGCCTGGAGTGTCCAATGGGCAGGGTTGAACACTGAAGCTTTCTTT; cdr3_aa: CAWSVQWAGLNTEAFF
j_call: TRBJ2-5; d_call: TRBD2; v_call: TRBV4-2; cdr3_nt: TGTGCCAGCAGCCAAGGAGACGGGGGGGCCCAAGAGACCCAGTACTTC; cdr3_aa: CASSQGDGGAQETQYF
j_call: TRBJ1-2; d_call: -; v_call: TRBV5-1; cdr3_nt: TGCGCCAGCAGCCCGAGGGCAGATAGGTATGGCTACACCTTC; cdr3_aa: CASSPRADRYGYTF
j_call: TRBJ2-7; d_call: -; v_call: TRBV14; cdr3_nt: TGTGCCAGCAGCCAGCGCCTCCAGGGGAGCGAGCAGTACTTC; cdr3_aa: CASSQRLQGSEQYF
j_call: TRBJ2-1; d_call: TRBD1; v_call: TRBV9; cdr3_nt: TGTGCCAGCAGCGACAGAGGACAGGGTTTCAATGAGCAGTTCTTC; cdr3_aa: CASSDRGQGFNEQFF
j_call: TRBJ1-1; d_call: -; v_call: TRBV19; cdr3_nt: TGTGCCAGTAGTGTCCAGGGGTCTGGGACTGAAGCTTTCTTT; cdr3_aa: CASSVQGSGTEAFF
j_call: TRBJ2-1; d_call: -; v_call: TRBV7-2; cdr3_nt: TGTGCCAGCAGCTCGACTAGTGGGGTCTACAATGAGCAGTTCTTC; cdr3_aa: CASSSTSGVYNEQFF
j_call: TRBJ1-2; d_call: TRBD1; v_call: TRBV5-1; cdr3_nt: TGCGCCAGCAGCGGGGGACAGGGCGACGGTGGCTACACCTTC; cdr3_aa: CASSGGQGDGGYTF
j_call: TRBJ1-1; d_call: TRBD1; v_call: TRBV9; cdr3_nt: TGTGCCAGCAGTCCGACAGGGACAGCCGACACTGAAGCTTTCTTT; cdr3_aa: CASSPTGTADTEAFF
j_call: TRBJ2-7; d_call: TRBD1; v_call: TRBV5-8; cdr3_nt: TGTGCCAGCAGCTTAGCCGGGACAGGGCTCACCTACGAGCAGTACTTC; cdr3_aa: CASSLAGTGLTYEQYF
j_call: TRBJ2-2; d_call: -; v_call: TRBV4-3; cdr3_nt: TGCGCCAGCAGCCAAGAAGGGGGTGAGGGGTTGGGCGGGGAGCTGTTTTTT; cdr3_aa: CASSQEGGEGLGGELFF
j_call: TRBJ1-5; d_call: TRBD1; v_call: TRBV2; cdr3_nt: TGTGCCAGCAGTGGAGACAGGGGTGGCAATCAGCCCCAGCATTTT; cdr3_aa: CASSGDRGGNQPQHF
j_call: TRBJ1-3; d_call: -; v_call: TRBV2; cdr3_nt: TGTGCCAGCAGTGAACTAGGGGTTGGATTGAACACCATATATTTT; cdr3_aa: CASSELGVGLNTIYF
j_call: TRBJ2-3; d_call: -; v_call: TRBV19; cdr3_nt: TGTGCCACCCACGGGGGGCTCACAGATACGCAGTATTTT; cdr3_aa: CATHGGLTDTQYF